These 22 T cell receptor beta chains were sequenced from one sample in a study of blood T cell repertoires in COVID-19. Sequencing used immunoSEQ multiplex PCR; TCRdb keeps in-frame clones, though not all of them. There are some 150,000 clones in the sample; about 88% occur only once, and approximately 6.5% lies in the top ten. The sample taken for sequencing was peripheral blood. These receptors originate from a woman of 80 years or more in a cohort sampled during active or convalescent COVID-19.

The chain is built from TRBV11-3 and TRBJ1-1; TRBD1 matches 10 bases. The CDR3 is 19 amino acids. V was clipped by 5 bases and J by 1 base; unmatched bases: 16. Germline assignment: CDR1 SGHNT and CDR2 YENEEA. The CDR3 region is CASSQIRIRQGATNTEAFF. CDR3 coding DNA: TGTGCCAGCAGCCAAATACGTATCAGACAGGGGGCCACGAACACTGAAGCTTTCTTT. Based on the CDR3 plus reference TRBV11-3 and TRBJ1-1, the full variable domain is EAGVVQSPRYKIIEKKQPVAFWCNPISGHNTLYWYLQNLGQGPELLIRYENEEAVDDSQLPKDRFSAERLKGVDSTLKIQPAELGDSAVYLCASSQIRIRQGATNTEAFFGQGTRLTVV.

V usage is TRBV10-1 and J usage is TRBJ2-2; 7 nucleotides line up with TRBD2. The germline V gene encodes CDR1 WNHNN and CDR2 SYGVQD (reference sequence). V lost 8 bases to trimming and J lost 2 bases; unmatched junction nucleotides: 5. The CDR3 is 14 residues long. The CDR3, as DNA: TGCGCCAGCGGACTAGGAGCAAACACCGGGGAGCTGTTTTTT. It is translated as CASGLGANTGELFF.

The rearrangement joins TRBV7-2 to TRBJ2-1; 7 nucleotides align to TRBD2. CDR3 length: 13 residues. With 5 bases clipped from V and 8 bases from J, the junction kept 6 bases outside the gene matches. Germline loops: CDR1 SGHTA, CDR2 FQGNSA. The DNA for the CDR3 is TGTGCCAGCAGCCTTGGACTAGTCGATGAGCAGTTCTTC. This codes for CASSLGLVDEQFF.

In DNA form, the CDR3 reads TGTGCCAGCAGATGGTGGGCGGGAGAGCAGTACTTC. As protein: CASRWWAGEQYF. The chain joins TRBV28 to TRBJ2-7; a possible D gene is TRBD2 (6 bases). CDR3 length: 12 residues. V lost 6 bases, J lost 7 bases, and 13 bases lay in between. Germline V gives CDR1 MDHEN, CDR2 SYDVKM.

The chain recombines TRBV5-1 with TRBJ2-3; 11 bases agree with TRBD1. This CDR3 is 15 amino acids long. Germline trimming cut 5 bases from V and 2 bases from J; bases unmatched to any gene: 4. Germline V gene lookup returns CDR1 SGHRS and CDR2 YFSETQ. CDR3 nucleotide sequence: TGCGCCAGCAGGGACAGGGGGCGCGACACAGATACGCAGTATTTT. Translation: CASRDRGRDTDTQYF. Full variable domain (missing parts from reference TRBV5-1 and TRBJ2-3): KAGVTQTPRYLIKTRGQQVTLSCSPISGHRSVSWYQQTPGQGLQFLFEYFSETQRNKGNFPGRFSGRQFSNSRSEMNVSTLELGDSALYLCASRDRGRDTDTQYFGPGTRLTVL.

A few counts support this clone. This chain joins TRBV5-8 and TRBJ2-7, with 7 bases lining up with TRBD1. V was clipped by 4 bases and J by 6 bases; unmatched bases: 7. Germline CDR1 reads SGHTS; CDR2 reads YDEGEE. The length of the CDR3 is 13 residues. The CDR3 nucleotides are TGTGCCAGCAGCCCGACAGGGAACCGCGAGCAGTACTTC. It translates to CASSPTGNREQYF.

The chain uses TRBV28 and TRBJ1-5; possible D gene TRBD1, 5 bases. From germline, CDR1 is MDHEN and CDR2 SYDVKM. The CDR3 is made up of 17 amino acids. V was cut by 1 base and J by 2 bases, with 15 bases left in between. CDR3 protein: CASSLSRVGVRNQPQHF. Here the CDR3 DNA reads TGTGCCAGCAGTTTATCCAGGGTCGGTGTGCGCAATCAGCCCCAGCATTTT.

The chain combines TRBV10-2 with TRBJ2-7; D is possibly TRBD1 (6 bases). CDR1 WSHSY and CDR2 SAAADI come from the germline V gene. V was trimmed by 6 bases and J by 2 bases, leaving 14 bases between them. The CDR3 has 14 residues. CDR3 coding DNA: TGCGCCAGCAGAGACCCCGGGACACCCTACGAGCAGTACTTC. Its translation: CASRDPGTPYEQYF.

This clone was counted once. This chain connects TRBV3-1 (or the pseudogene TRBV3-2) to TRBJ2-1, with TRBD2 identical over 14 bases. V shed 1 base, J shed 7 bases, and the junction held 3 bases outside the gene matches. CDR1 is LGHDT, CDR2 YNNKEL, per germline (reference sequence). This CDR3 is 16 amino acids long. This CDR3 reads CASSQGGTSGSNEQFF. Here the CDR3 DNA reads TGTGCCAGCAGCCAAGGGGGGACTAGCGGGAGTAATGAGCAGTTCTTC.

This CDR3 reads CASSHPLGANYGYTF. The CDR3 coding sequence is TGCGCCAGCAGCCACCCGTTGGGAGCTAACTATGGCTACACCTTC. The chain links TRBV4-1 to TRBJ1-2; D is unclear. V was shortened by 3 bases and J by 0 bases, with 11 bases between the two germline ends. There are 15 residues in the CDR3. CDR1 is MGHRA and CDR2 is YSYEKL in the germline V gene.

The chain has TRBV27 and TRBJ1-2; a weak D match, TRBD1 (5 bases). The CDR3 spans 14 residues. V lost 6 bases to trimming and J lost 8 bases, with 19 bases between them. The germline CDR1 and CDR2 sequences are MNHEY and SMNVEV (reference sequence). DNA for the CDR3: TGTGCCAGCAGCCCACTTCGGGCCCCAGGGGGCTACACCTTC. Encoded protein: CASSPLRAPGGYTF.

This clone was detected once. The chain joins TRBV7-2 to TRBJ1-2; D is ambiguous. Trimming cost V 1 base and J 6 bases, with 9 bases left between them. The germline CDR1 and CDR2 sequences are SGHTA and FQGNSA. CDR3 length: 13 residues. Here the CDR3 reads CASSLGSGDGYTF. The CDR3 DNA reads as TGTGCCAGCAGCTTAGGGTCGGGAGATGGCTACACCTTC.

This clone came up a few times. This chain connects TRBV3-1 (or the pseudogene TRBV3-2) to TRBJ1-5, with D hard to call. The germline V and J ends were trimmed by 3 bases and 7 bases, with 13 bases remaining between them. Germline assignment: CDR1 LGHDT and CDR2 YNNKEL (reference sequence). The CDR3 is 14 residues long. CDR3 in DNA: TGTGCCAGCAGCCACGGGAGAGGTTGGCAGCCCCAGCATTTT. Its translation: CASSHGRGWQPQHF.

This chain uses TRBV27 with TRBJ2-2; the match to TRBD1 covers 8 bases. The J segment lost 2 bases and the V segment lost 6 bases, leaving 8 bases of the junction unmatched. This CDR3 has 16 amino acids. Germline CDR1 reads MNHEY; CDR2 reads SMNVEV (reference sequence). The CDR3 DNA sequence: TGTGCCAGCAGGGCAGGGGGCCGATTAAACACCGGGGAGCTGTTTTTT. Translation: CASRAGGRLNTGELFF.

This chain links TRBV6-5 with TRBJ1-3; 8 bases match TRBD1. Germline lookup yields CDR1 MNHEY and CDR2 SVGAGI. The junction had 6 bases not matched to a gene; V was cut back by 5 bases and J by 3 bases. This CDR3 is 15 amino acids long. The CDR3 region is CASSTAGGFGNTIYF. The DNA of the CDR3 is TGTGCCAGCAGTACAGCAGGGGGCTTTGGAAACACCATATATTTT.

The chain has TRBV18 and TRBJ1-1; the D gene is possibly TRBD1 (5 bases). This CDR3 has 17 amino acids. The germline V gene has CDR1 KGHSH and CDR2 LQKENI. V was pared by 6 bases and J by 0 bases, with 20 bases between. DNA of the CDR3: TGTGCCAGCTCGCGGATGACAGTTACTAATATGAACACTGAAGCTTTCTTT. Translating gives CASSRMTVTNMNTEAFF.

The chain recombines TRBV7-8 with TRBJ2-5; TRBD1 matches 8 bases. The germline V gene encodes CDR1 SGHVS and CDR2 FQNEAQ. This CDR3 has 15 residues. Trimming took 8 bases from V and 5 from J; bases not matched to a gene: 13. CDR3 in amino acids: CASGRDRLILETQYF. CDR3 nucleotides: TGTGCCAGCGGCCGGGACAGGCTAATTTTGGAGACCCAGTACTTC.

The CDR3 DNA reads TGTGCCAGCGGAGGGGGGGGCCTAGCCAAAAACATTCAGTACTTC. Translated: CASGGGGLAKNIQYF. The chain employs TRBV28 and TRBJ2-4; maybe TRBD2 (7 bases). The CDR3 is 15 amino acids. Trimming took 8 bases from V and 0 from J, leaving 14 bases between them. Germline V gene data show CDR1 as MDHEN and CDR2 as SYDVKM.

The chain joins TRBV7-2 to TRBJ2-7; D is unresolved. From germline, CDR1 is SGHTA and CDR2 FQGNSA. The CDR3 extends over 16 amino acids. Trimming pared 1 base from V and 0 bases from J, leaving 13 bases between. The DNA of the CDR3 is TGTGCCAGCAGCTTAGTATGGCAGCGAAACTCCTACGAGCAGTACTTC. It yields the protein CASSLVWQRNSYEQYF.

The V call is TRBV2, the J call TRBJ1-3; no clear D gene. This CDR3 has 15 amino acids. The V gene lost 6 bases and the J gene lost 1 base, with 13 bases spanning the gap. Germline loops: CDR1 SNHLY, CDR2 FYNNEI. The CDR3 region has the DNA TGTGCCAGCAGGTCCGAGGCCTATTCTGGAAACACCATATATTTT. Amino acid sequence: CASRSEAYSGNTIYF.

J is TRBJ2-1 and V is TRBV12-5; TRBD1 is a possible D gene (5 bases). From germline, CDR1 is LGHNT and CDR2 FRNRAP. The CDR3 runs 16 residues. The V end lost 0 bases, the J end lost 7 bases, and 16 bases lay between the germline ends. The CDR3 here is CASGLVQGNLGNEQFF. The CDR3 DNA reads TGTGCTAGTGGTTTGGTCCAGGGCAATTTGGGGAATGAGCAGTTCTTC.

This chain connects TRBV3-1 (or the pseudogene TRBV3-2) to TRBJ1-1; possible D gene TRBD1, 6 bases. Trimming took 0 bases from V and 1 from J, leaving 15 bases between them. Germline V gene lookup returns CDR1 LGHDT and CDR2 YNNKEL (reference sequence). This CDR3 has 17 amino acids. The CDR3 DNA sequence: TGTGCCAGCAGCCAAGATCAAAAACAGGGAAAGAACACTGAAGCTTTCTTT. Translating it yields CASSQDQKQGKNTEAFF.